A single sample is the source of the 28 T cell receptor beta chains below, sequenced in a study of T-cell memory formation after mild COVID-19. TCRdb passed the 5' RACE reads through MiXCR, listing each CDR3 protein once. The table lists hundreds of thousands of distinct CDR3 sequences, approximately 16% of them singletons. Sequenced input: PBMCs or a T cell subset sorted from them (not recorded which). The receptor set was obtained from a man between 18 and 35 years old who had mild COVID-19 (a few samples of this study predate the infection). Cell type and time point are not known.

The V and J genes are TRBV5-5 and TRBJ1-3; D is unclear. Trimming pared 2 bases from V and 0 bases from J, leaving 9 bases between. Per germline, CDR1 SGHKS and CDR2 YYEKEE (reference sequence). The CDR3 has 15 residues. In DNA form, the CDR3 reads TGTGCCAGCAGCTTATCGAGTGACTCTGGAAACACCATATATTTT. This gives the protein CASSLSSDSGNTIYF.

This clonotype was observed a few times. The chain recombines TRBV12-3 or TRBV12-4 with TRBJ2-1; D unresolved. This CDR3 comprises 12 residues. V lost 3 bases to trimming and J lost 16 bases, with 16 bases between them. CDR3 DNA sequence: TGTGCCAGCAGTTTGGGCGGCAGCCTTCAATTCTTC. As protein: CASSLGGSLQFF.

This clonotype has more than one count but fewer than ten. The chain joins TRBV6-6 to TRBJ1-1, with D unresolved. The CDR3 loop spans 14 amino acids. The germline CDR1 and CDR2 sequences are MNHNY and SVGAGI (reference sequence). The V gene lost 2 bases and the J gene lost 1 base, with 8 bases spanning the gap. The DNA of the CDR3 is TGTGCCAGCAGTTACACCCAGGAGAACACTGAAGCTTTCTTT. Its protein product is CASSYTQENTEAFF.

This clonotype was observed a few times. The rearrangement links TRBV3-1 to TRBJ2-7, with a weak D call TRBD1 (6 bases). The CDR3 contains 16 residues. V lost 2 bases, J lost 1 base, and 15 bases lay in between. Germline V CDR1 and CDR2: LGHDT, YNNKEL (reference sequence). The CDR3, as DNA: TGTGCCAGCAGCCAATACAATCTCAGGGGATCCTACGAGCAGTACTTC. It is translated as CASSQYNLRGSYEQYF.

This clonotype was counted between two and nine times. The chain joins TRBV4-3 to TRBJ2-4; D may be TRBD2 (6 bases). The CDR3 runs 15 residues. V lost 4 bases, J lost 4 bases, and 14 bases lay in between. The germline CDR1 and CDR2 sequences are LGHNA and YSLEER. The CDR3 DNA is TGCGCCAGCAGCCGCGCCGGGACTGGGAAAAACATTCAGTACTTC. This encodes CASSRAGTGKNIQYF.

This clonotype was observed a handful of times. The CDR3: CASSLRADNEQFF. The CDR3 nucleotides are TGTGCCAGCAGCTTAAGGGCAGACAATGAGCAGTTCTTC. The chain employs TRBV7-9 and TRBJ2-1; D unclear. V lost 2 bases and J lost 5, with 7 bases in between. Germline-derived CDR1 and CDR2 are SEHNR and FQNEAQ (reference sequence). This CDR3 is 13 amino acids long.

This clonotype was detected only a few times. This chain links TRBV7-8 with TRBJ1-4; D remains ambiguous. This CDR3 contains 14 residues. Germline CDR1 and CDR2: SGHVS and FQNEAQ. V lost 4 bases and J lost 7, with 13 bases in between. CDR3 bases: TGTGCCAGCAGCTCCCGGGAGGATCGTGAAAAACTGTTTTTT. Its protein product is CASSSREDREKLFF.

The CDR3: CASSVGPGQEVGLGTQYF. In nucleotides, the CDR3 is TGTGCCAGCAGCGTAGGTCCGGGACAGGAGGTAGGGTTGGGTACGCAGTATTTT. The chain has TRBV9 and TRBJ2-3, with 8 bases identical to TRBD1. Losses at the gene ends were 0 bases for V and 8 bases for J; bases not matched to a gene: 17. Germline values: CDR1 SGDLS, CDR2 YYNGEE. The CDR3 totals 18 residues.

Here the CDR3 DNA reads TGTGCCAGCAGTTACGGGGTCGAAAAACTGTTTTTT. Amino acids: CASSYGVEKLFF. This chain uses TRBV6-2 or TRBV6-3 with TRBJ1-4; D not certain. Germline CDR1 and CDR2: MNHEY and SVGEGT. CDR3 length equals 12 residues. V lost 2 bases, J lost 8 bases, and 6 bases lay in between.

V is TRBV3-1 and J is TRBJ1-1; D unresolved. The CDR3 length is 14 residues. Germline-derived CDR1 and CDR2 are LGHDT and YNNKEL (reference sequence). The germline V and J ends were trimmed by 1 base and 4 bases, with 10 bases remaining between them. CDR3 sequence (DNA): TGTGCCAGCAGCCAAGGGGCCACGGGCACTGAAGCTTTCTTT. It codes for CASSQGATGTEAFF. The full variable domain, with the rest looked up from reference TRBV3-1 and TRBJ1-1, is DTAVSQTPKYLVTQMGNDKSIKCEQNLGHDTMYWYKQDSKKFLKIMFSYNNKELIINETVPNRFSPKSPDKAHLNLHINSLELGDSAVYFCASSQGATGTEAFFGQGTRLTVV.

The rearrangement uses TRBV7-2 and TRBJ2-1; D is unresolved. CDR1 and CDR2 from the germline V gene are SGHTA and FQGNSA. Trimming pared 2 bases from V and 9 bases from J, leaving 11 bases between. The length of the CDR3 is 13 residues. The CDR3 region has the DNA TGTGCCAGCAGCTTACTTCGCGCTGGTGAGCAGTTCTTC. Protein sequence: CASSLLRAGEQFF.

About this clonotype itself: A clone one base away is much larger, so this may be a read error. V is TRBV4-2 and J is TRBJ2-7; D is unresolved. CDR1 is LGHNA and CDR2 is YNFKEQ in the germline V gene. The CDR3 has 11 residues. Trimming took off 4 bases at V and 2 bases at J, with 3 bases between the two ends. Here the CDR3 reads CASSLTYEQYV. The CDR3 DNA sequence: TGTGCCAGCAGCCTTACCTACGAGCAGTACGTC.

Only a few counts were recorded for this clonotype. This chain connects TRBV5-1 to TRBJ1-5; possible D gene TRBD1, 6 bases. With 4 bases removed from V and 0 bases from J, the gap between germline ends came to 11 bases. The CDR3 has 15 residues. Germline V lookup: CDR1 SGHRS, CDR2 YFSETQ. CDR3 nucleotide sequence: TGCGCCAGCAGCCCCACAGGGAATAGCAATCAGCCCCAGCATTTT. Protein product: CASSPTGNSNQPQHF.

The chain combines TRBV7-2 with TRBJ1-3; no firm D call. This CDR3 is built from 15 residues. Trimming removed 3 bases at V and 3 bases at J, with 12 bases between. In germline, CDR1 is SGHTA, CDR2 FQGNSA. This CDR3 is CASSFAALFGNTIYF. The CDR3 DNA sequence: TGTGCCAGCAGCTTTGCAGCTCTATTTGGAAACACCATATATTTT. Looking up the rest from reference TRBV7-2 and TRBJ1-3 gives the full variable domain: GAGVSQSPSNKVTEKGKDVELRCDPISGHTALYWYRQSLGQGLEFLIYFQGNSAPDKSGLPSDRFSAERTGGSVSTLTIQRTQQEDSAVYLCASSFAALFGNTIYFGEGSWLTVV.

This clonotype was observed a few times. The V call is TRBV6-5, the J call TRBJ1-2; no clear D. The CDR3 is 13 amino acids. Germline V gene lookup returns CDR1 MNHEY and CDR2 SVGAGI. V was pared by 5 bases and J by 0 bases, with 7 bases between. Here the CDR3 reads CASSGHTNYGYTF. The CDR3 DNA reads TGTGCCAGCAGTGGGCACACTAACTATGGCTACACCTTC.

This clonotype was recorded many times. The chain recombines TRBV12-3 or TRBV12-4 with TRBJ2-5; D possibly corresponds to TRBD2 (5 bases). There are 13 residues in the CDR3. V was cut by 3 bases and J by 5 bases, with 10 bases left in between. The CDR3 region has the DNA TGTGCCAGCAGTTTTGAGGGTTCGGAGACCCAGTACTTC. Translation gives CASSFEGSETQYF.

This clonotype was counted a few times. The chain links TRBV20-1 to TRBJ2-3; 11 bases map to TRBD2. V lost 1 base, J lost 0 bases, and 3 bases stayed unmatched. The germline V gene encodes CDR1 DFQATT and CDR2 SNEGSKA (reference sequence). The CDR3 is 16 amino acids. The CDR3 region is CSARGGTSGSTDTQYF. CDR3 in DNA: TGCAGTGCTAGAGGGGGGACTAGCGGAAGCACAGATACGCAGTATTTT.

The rearrangement uses TRBV9 and TRBJ1-1; 11 nucleotides match TRBD1. From germline, CDR1 is SGDLS and CDR2 YYNGEE. Trimming took 7 bases from V and 7 from J; bases not matched to a gene: 12. CDR3 length: 15 amino acids. CDR3 protein: CASQSNLGTGGEAFF. CDR3 nucleotides: TGTGCCAGCCAGTCGAACTTAGGGACAGGGGGTGAAGCTTTCTTT.

This clonotype was observed a few times. The chain employs TRBV6-5 and TRBJ2-1; the D gene is possibly TRBD2 (6 bases). The germline gives CDR1 MNHEY, CDR2 SVGAGI. The CDR3 spans 15 residues. Between the trimmed V and J ends, which lost 0 bases and 7 bases, there was a span of 13 bases. This CDR3 is CASSYSGGSGNEQFF. CDR3 bases: TGTGCCAGCAGTTACTCGGGGGGATCGGGGAATGAGCAGTTCTTC.

This chain's CDR3 is CASSATHRGGTQYF. CDR3 coding DNA: TGTGCCAGCAGTGCCACACACAGGGGAGGAACGCAGTATTTT. The chain links TRBV28 to TRBJ2-3, with TRBD1 as a possible D gene (7 bases). Germline CDR1 reads MDHEN; CDR2 reads SYDVKM. V was trimmed by 5 bases and J by 9 bases, leaving 18 bases between them. The CDR3 has 14 residues. The whole variable domain, filled in from reference TRBV28 and TRBJ2-3, reads DVKVTQSSRYLVKRTGEKVFLECVQDMDHENMFWYRQDPGLGLRLIYFSYDVKMKEKGDIPEGYSVSREKKERFSLILESASTNQTSMYLCASSATHRGGTQYFGPGTRLTVL.

The V gene is TRBV7-9, the J gene TRBJ1-1; 7 bases are a match to TRBD1. Per germline, CDR1 SEHNR and CDR2 FQNEAQ (reference sequence). The CDR3 has 14 amino acids. The ends lost 5 bases at V and 4 bases at J; junction bases unmatched: 7. For the CDR3, the DNA is TGTGCCAGCAGCCCTGTTGCAGGGGGCACTGAAGCTTTCTTT. It codes for CASSPVAGGTEAFF.

Concerning this clonotype: The CDR3 carries no conserved terminal phenylalanine or tryptophan, so it likely arises from a read error. The limits of the CDR3 on the DNA are not certain, so only TCRdb's listed CDR3 is given. This sequence joins TRBV20-1 and TRBJ1-1. Counting both end residues, the CDR3 totals 11 amino acids. CDR1 DFQATT and CDR2 SNEGSKA come from the germline V gene (reference sequence). CDR3 residues: CSALGGEASFL.

This clonotype was seen only a few times. This rearrangement joins TRBV7-6 to TRBJ2-3, with a tentative D call TRBD1 (6 bases). Germline-derived CDR1 and CDR2 are SGHVS and FNYEAQ. This CDR3 has 16 amino acids. V was cut by 6 bases and J by 5 bases, with 21 bases left in between. DNA of the CDR3: TGTGCCAGCAGTTCTCCGGGACACCTTTTCGAAGATACGCAGTATTTT. Its translation: CASSSPGHLFEDTQYF.

This clonotype was recorded a few times. This sequence joins TRBV4-1 and TRBJ1-2; no clear D. Germline CDR1 MGHRA, CDR2 YSYEKL. V shed 4 bases and J shed 8 bases, with 14 bases lying between them. The CDR3 loop spans 13 amino acids. The CDR3 loop reads CASSRPMAYGYTF. The CDR3, as DNA: TGCGCCAGCAGCCGCCCAATGGCGTACGGCTACACCTTC.

The sample holds a few counts of this clonotype. The chain employs TRBV18 and TRBJ1-5; maybe TRBD1 (6 bases). From germline, CDR1 is KGHSH and CDR2 LQKENI. V shed 1 base and J shed 6 bases, with 10 bases lying between them. The CDR3 contains 14 residues. The CDR3 here is CASSPREGGQPQHF. As DNA, the CDR3 is TGTGCCAGCTCACCACGGGAAGGGGGTCAGCCCCAGCATTTT.

The J gene is TRBJ1-1, the V gene TRBV5-1, with TRBD1 identical over 7 bases. The CDR3 extends over 14 amino acids. The V gene end was trimmed by 4 bases and the J gene end by 4 bases; junction bases not matched to a gene: 7. The germline V gene has CDR1 SGHRS and CDR2 YFSETQ. As DNA, the CDR3 is TGCGCCAGCAGCGAAGGACAGGTGACCACTGAAGCTTTCTTT. Encoded protein: CASSEGQVTTEAFF.

The chain joins TRBV28 to TRBJ2-5; D remains unclear. The CDR3 extends over 14 amino acids. Germline loops: CDR1 MDHEN, CDR2 SYDVKM. Between the trimmed V and J ends, which lost 3 bases and 4 bases, there was a span of 12 bases. CDR3 sequence reads: CASSLPRPGETQYF. CDR3 sequence (DNA): TGTGCCAGCAGTTTGCCCCGGCCTGGAGAGACCCAGTACTTC.

This clonotype has a handful of counts. The chain combines TRBV29-1 with TRBJ2-1; 7 nucleotides align to TRBD1. This CDR3 region has 12 residues. Germline V lookup: CDR1 SQVTM, CDR2 ANQGSEA. Trimming cost V 8 bases and J 6 bases; bases outside gene matches: 7. CDR3 sequence reads: CSLIGTVNEQFF. The CDR3 DNA reads TGCAGCCTAATAGGGACAGTCAATGAGCAGTTCTTC.